These 18 T cell receptor beta chains share one sample of origin, sequenced in a study of cytomegalovirus exposure and HLA in healthy donors. With 60 Vbeta and 13 Jbeta primers, the PCR was carried out. Repertoires were generated with immunoSEQ multiplex PCR, while TCRdb's copy carries only in-frame clones and drops some. The data show around 130,000 clones, approximately 80% seen once. The sequencing sample was made of PBMCs. The receptors were gathered from a human donor in good health.

The chain combines TRBV28 with TRBJ2-5; no clear D. The assigned J gene may be wrong: the sequence end matches TRBJ2-7 better. CDR3 size: 11 residues. The V gene's germline CDR1 is MDHEN and CDR2 SYDVKM. CDR3 bases: TGTGCCAGCAGTTGGAGCCACGAGCAGTACTTC. Protein sequence: CASSWSHEQYF.

In its sample, this clone was seen once. Other DNA sequences in the sample encode the same CDR3. This CDR3 is CAIYPAVSGANVLTF. In DNA, the CDR3 is TGTGCCATTTACCCAGCGGTTTCTGGGGCCAACGTCCTGACTTTC. J is TRBJ2-6 and V is TRBV7-8; D perhaps matches TRBD2 (5 bases). The germline V gene has CDR1 SGHVS and CDR2 FQNEAQ. V shed 10 bases and J shed 1 base, with 14 bases lying between them. The CDR3 extends over 15 amino acids. Full variable domain (remainder filled in from reference TRBV7-8 and TRBJ2-6): GAGVSQSPRYKVAKRGQDVALRCDPISGHVSLFWYQQALGQGPEFLTYFQNEAQLDKSGLPSDRFFAERPEGSVSTLKIQRTQQEDSAVYLCAIYPAVSGANVLTFGAGSRLTVL.

The V and J genes are TRBV5-4 and TRBJ1-6; 7 nucleotides match TRBD1. This CDR3 region has 15 residues. V lost 4 bases to trimming and J lost 7 bases; unmatched junction nucleotides: 8. Germline V gene data show CDR1 as SGHNT and CDR2 as YYREEE (reference sequence). The CDR3 nucleotides are TGTGCCAGCAGCCTCTCCCAAGGGGGCAATTCACCCCTCCACTTT. It translates to CASSLSQGGNSPLHF.

V usage is TRBV4-1 and J usage is TRBJ2-1; D uncertain. The CDR3 has 15 residues. Deletions cut 0 bases from V and 8 bases from J, with 14 bases between. Germline V gene lookup returns CDR1 MGHRA and CDR2 YSYEKL. The CDR3 coding sequence is TGCGCCAGCAGCCAAGAGGTGCGGCTTTTTGATGAGCAGTTCTTC. Translated, it gives CASSQEVRLFDEQFF.

The V and J genes are TRBV2 and TRBJ1-5; TRBD1 matches 7 bases. The V gene's germline CDR1 is SNHLY and CDR2 FYNNEI. The CDR3 totals 13 residues. V lost 6 bases and J lost 4; bases outside the gene matches: 3. DNA of the CDR3: TGTGCCAGCAGAGAGGGGGCAAATCAGCCCCAGCATTTT. This codes for CASREGANQPQHF.

In nucleotides, the CDR3 is TGTGCCAGCAGCTTAGATCCGCGGGGGGTAGAGACCCAGTACTTC. Amino acid sequence: CASSLDPRGVETQYF. The rearrangement joins TRBV7-2 to TRBJ2-5; TRBD2 aligns across 8 bases. V lost 1 base to trimming and J lost 4 bases; unmatched junction nucleotides: 5. Germline CDR1 reads SGHTA; CDR2 reads FQGNSA. The CDR3 consists of 15 residues.

V is TRBV9 and J is TRBJ2-5; the match to TRBD2 covers 7 bases. The length of the CDR3 is 13 residues. Losses at the gene ends were 7 bases for V and 0 bases for J; bases not matched to a gene: 3. The V gene's germline CDR1 is SGDLS and CDR2 YYNGEE. For the CDR3, the DNA is TGTGCCAGCCAGGCGGGGGACCAAGAGACCCAGTACTTC. Residues: CASQAGDQETQYF.

This clone was counted only a few times. The rearrangement joins TRBV6-5 to TRBJ1-1; D call uncertain. Germline V gene data show CDR1 as MNHEY and CDR2 as SVGAGI. The CDR3 has 14 residues. V lost 6 bases, J lost 4 bases, and 15 bases lay in between. CDR3 DNA sequence: TGTGCCAGCAGACGACTCCGGGGTAGCACTGAAGCTTTCTTT. Residues: CASRRLRGSTEAFF.

The V gene is TRBV5-5, the J gene TRBJ1-2; 7 nucleotides match TRBD1. The V segment lost 2 bases and the J segment 3 bases; nucleotides outside the gene matches: 7. Per germline, CDR1 SGHKS and CDR2 YYEKEE (reference sequence). This CDR3 spans 15 amino acids. Here the CDR3 reads CASSFPGGDYYGYTF. The CDR3 DNA is TGTGCCAGCAGCTTCCCAGGGGGTGATTACTATGGCTACACCTTC.

To note about this clone: One end of the junction varies from germline; a read error may be responsible. This rearrangement joins TRBV6-5 to TRBJ1-1; 7 positions match TRBD1. The length of the CDR3 is 14 residues. Germline values: CDR1 MNHEY, CDR2 SVGAGI. This chain's CDR3 is CAISRKGTGDEAFF. The CDR3 DNA follows: TGTGCCATCAGTCGAAAAGGAACAGGGGATGAAGCTTTCTTT.

This clone was observed a single time. The CDR3 here is CASSLDRGLHLLSYEQYF. DNA for the CDR3: TGTGCCAGCAGCTTGGACAGGGGCTTACACCTACTATCCTACGAGCAGTACTTC. The gene calls are TRBV5-4 and TRBJ2-7; TRBD1 matches 7 bases. Germline CDR1 SGHNT, CDR2 YYREEE (reference sequence). The length of the CDR3 is 18 residues. After removal of 0 bases from V and 1 base from J, the junction contained 13 bases not matched to a gene. The complete variable domain, with remaining parts taken from reference TRBV5-4 and TRBJ2-7, reads ETGVTQSPTHLIKTRGQQVTLRCSSQSGHNTVSWYQQALGQGPQFIFQYYREEENGRGNFPPRFSGLQFPNYSSELNVNALELDDSALYLCASSLDRGLHLLSYEQYFGPGTRLTVT.

Comment on this clone: This sample includes further DNA sequences coding for the same CDR3. The chain combines TRBV9 with TRBJ2-3; 8 bases match TRBD2. This CDR3 is built from 15 residues. Per the germline V gene, CDR1 is SGDLS and CDR2 is YYNGEE. J was trimmed by 0 bases and V by 0 bases; bases with no gene match: 0. As DNA, the CDR3 is TGTGCCAGCAGCGTAGGCGGGGGGAGCACAGATACGCAGTATTTT. It is translated as CASSVGGGSTDTQYF.

V gene TRBV9 combines with J gene TRBJ2-5; TRBD2 matches at 10 bases. Trimming at V came to 4 bases and at J to 4 bases, leaving 16 bases not matched to a gene. Germline CDR1 and CDR2: SGDLS and YYNGEE. The CDR3 runs 18 residues. This CDR3 is CASSPRGPAGGPGETQYF. Here the CDR3 DNA reads TGTGCCAGCAGCCCCCGAGGGCCAGCGGGGGGGCCGGGAGAGACCCAGTACTTC.

The chain couples TRBV6-6 to TRBJ2-3; D uncertain. V dropped 4 bases and J dropped 2 bases, with 4 bases sitting between them. Germline V gene data show CDR1 as MNHNY and CDR2 as SVGAGI (reference sequence). The CDR3 totals 12 residues. The CDR3 DNA sequence: TGTGCCAGCAGTTCTTACACAGATACGCAGTATTTT. Translation gives CASSSYTDTQYF.

The chain employs TRBV9 and TRBJ1-6; no clear D. Germline V gene data show CDR1 as SGDLS and CDR2 as YYNGEE. Trimming took off 0 bases at V and 8 bases at J, with 9 bases between the two ends. The CDR3 length is 14 residues. CDR3 sequence (DNA): TGTGCCAGCAGCGTAGCCGGGATCGATTCACCCCTCCACTTT. It is translated as CASSVAGIDSPLHF.

The gene calls are TRBV7-9 and TRBJ1-2; D perhaps matches TRBD1 (5 bases). V lost 5 bases to trimming and J lost 8 bases, with 15 bases between them. Germline values: CDR1 SEHNR, CDR2 FQNEAQ (reference sequence). The CDR3 length is 13 residues. The CDR3 nucleotides are TGTGCCAGCAGCCCCCGGGACTTGGAGGGCTACACCTTC. This sequence encodes CASSPRDLEGYTF.

This chain uses TRBV6-5 with TRBJ1-1; tentative D call: TRBD1 (5 bases). With 11 bases removed from V and 7 bases from J, the gap between germline ends came to 23 bases. CDR1 is MNHEY and CDR2 is SVGAGI in the germline V gene. This CDR3 contains 14 residues. This chain's CDR3 is CAPPSRGGRIEAFF. The CDR3 nucleotides read TGTGCCCCACCATCAAGGGGAGGTCGGATTGAAGCTTTCTTT.

This clone was observed a handful of times. The chain couples TRBV6-5 to TRBJ1-1; 7 bases align to TRBD1. Germline CDR1 and CDR2: MNHEY and SVGAGI. CDR3 length: 14 amino acids. V lost 5 bases to trimming and J lost 4 bases; unmatched junction nucleotides: 7. CDR3 amino acids: CASSRLDRVTEAFF. The CDR3 bases are TGTGCCAGCAGTCGCCTAGACAGGGTCACTGAAGCTTTCTTT.